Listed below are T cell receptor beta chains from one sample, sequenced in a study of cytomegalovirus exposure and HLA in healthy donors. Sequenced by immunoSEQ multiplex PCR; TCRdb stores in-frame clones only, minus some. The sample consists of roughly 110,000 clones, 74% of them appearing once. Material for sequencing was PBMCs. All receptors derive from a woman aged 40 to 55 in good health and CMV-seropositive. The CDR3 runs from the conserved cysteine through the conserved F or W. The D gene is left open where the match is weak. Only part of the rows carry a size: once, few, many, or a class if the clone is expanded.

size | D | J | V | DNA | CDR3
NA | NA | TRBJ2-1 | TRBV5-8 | TGTGCCAGCAGCTTGGGGCTAGCGAGGTACAATGAGCAGTTCTTC | CASSLGLARYNEQFF
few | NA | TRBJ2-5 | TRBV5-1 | TGCGCCAGCAACCCACCGGGGCAAGAGACCCAGTACTTC | CASNPPGQETQYF
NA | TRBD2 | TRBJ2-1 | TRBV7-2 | TGTGCCAGCAGCTTAAGTTTGAGGACTAGCGGGAGTGATGAGCAGTTCTTC | CASSLSLRTSGSDEQFF
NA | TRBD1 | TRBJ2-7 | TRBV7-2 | TGTGCCAGCAGTTCCGGGACAGGGTTCGAGCAGTACTTC | CASSSGTGFEQYF
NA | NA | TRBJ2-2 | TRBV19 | TGTGCCAGTAGTTCCCGGGGGATTGTGAGCACCGGGGAGCTGTTTTTT | CASSSRGIVSTGELFF
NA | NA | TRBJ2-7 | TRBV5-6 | TGTGCCAGCAGCTTTTGGCTCCCGATGTCTAGTGCGCAGCAGTACTTC | CASSFWLPMSSAQQYF
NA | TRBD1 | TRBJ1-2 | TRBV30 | TGTGCCTGGAGTTCCGACAGGGGGAAAGGCTACACCTTC | CAWSSDRGKGYTF
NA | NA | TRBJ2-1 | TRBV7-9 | TGTGCCACCCTCCCAAGCGGCCCCTCCTACAATGAGCAGTTCTTC | CATLPSGPSYNEQFF
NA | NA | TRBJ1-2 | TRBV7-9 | TGTGCCAGCAGCTTAGCGGTGGGGGGCTATGGCTACACCTTC | CASSLAVGGYGYTF
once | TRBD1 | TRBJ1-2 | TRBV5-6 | TGTGCCAGCAGCCTCGACAGGGGCTATGGCTACACCTTC | CASSLDRGYGYTF
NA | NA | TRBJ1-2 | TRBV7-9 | TGTGCCAGCAGCTATCCAGATGATGACACCTTC | CASSYPDDDTF
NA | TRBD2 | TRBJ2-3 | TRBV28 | TGTGCCAGCAGTTTGGCGGGGGGGGGACCCGGCACAGATACGCAGTATTTT | CASSLAGGGPGTDTQYF
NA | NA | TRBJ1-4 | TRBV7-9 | TGTGCCAGCACCTTGGGGGACTCCGCGAATGAAAAACTGTTTTTT | CASTLGDSANEKLFF
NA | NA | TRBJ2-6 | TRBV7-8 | TGTGCCAGCAGCTTACCCAAACACCCCTCTGGGGCCAACGTCCTGACTTTC | CASSLPKHPSGANVLTF
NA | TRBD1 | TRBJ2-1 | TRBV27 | TGTGCCAGCAGTGGACCGGGACAGGGGTACAATGAGCAGTTCTTC | CASSGPGQGYNEQFF
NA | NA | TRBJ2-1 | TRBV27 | TGTGCCAGCAGCACACGGGAGAATGAGCAGTTCTTC | CASSTRENEQFF
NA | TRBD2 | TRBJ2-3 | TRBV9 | TGTGCCAGCAGCGGACTCGGACTAGCCGATACGCAGTATTTT | CASSGLGLADTQYF
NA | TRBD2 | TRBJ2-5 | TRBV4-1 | TGCGCCAGCAGCCAATGGACTAGCGGGAGTTCGGAGACCCAGTACTTC | CASSQWTSGSSETQYF
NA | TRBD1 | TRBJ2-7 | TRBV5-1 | TGCGCCAGCAGCTTGGGGGACAGCGATTCCTACGAGCAGTACTTC | CASSLGDSDSYEQYF
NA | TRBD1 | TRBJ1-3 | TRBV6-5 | TGTGCCAGCAGGCCTACAGGGGGCTCTGGAAACACCATATATTTT | CASRPTGGSGNTIYF
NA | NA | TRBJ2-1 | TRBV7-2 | TGTGCCAGCAGTCCGGGGTCGAATGAGCAGTTCTTC | CASSPGSNEQFF
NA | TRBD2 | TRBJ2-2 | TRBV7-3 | TGTGCCAGCAGCCCCCGAGGCGGGGGGTTGACCGGGGAGCTGTTTTTT | CASSPRGGGLTGELFF
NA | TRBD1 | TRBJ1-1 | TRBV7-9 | TGTGCCAGCAGCTACTTAGGGGGCGCGACCCTCACTGAAGCTTTCTTT | CASSYLGGATLTEAFF
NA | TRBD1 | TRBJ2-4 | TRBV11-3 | TGTGCCAGCAGCTTACTAGGGGGCGGAAACATTCAGTACTTC | CASSLLGGGNIQYF
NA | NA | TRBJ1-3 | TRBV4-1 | TGCGCCAGCAGCCCAGGGCCCACTTCTGGAAACACCATATATTTT | CASSPGPTSGNTIYF
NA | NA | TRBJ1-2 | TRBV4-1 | TGCGCCAGCAGCCCCTGGGGGAGGCCAGGCGCTGGCTACACCTTC | CASSPWGRPGAGYTF
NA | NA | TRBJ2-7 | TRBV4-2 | TGTGCCAGCAGCCAAGAACAGGGAGACGAGCAGTACTTC | CASSQEQGDEQYF
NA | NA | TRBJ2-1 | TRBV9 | TGTGCCAGCAGCGTAGGGGGTGAGCGGCGGTCCTACAATGAGCAGTTCTTC | CASSVGGERRSYNEQFF
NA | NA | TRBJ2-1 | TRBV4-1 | TGCGCCAGCAGCCAAGGGAGATCCAGCCCCCGTTTAGGCAATGAGCAGTTCTTC | CASSQGRSSPRLGNEQFF
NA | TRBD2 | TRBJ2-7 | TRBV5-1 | TGCGCCAGCAGCTCTAGCGGGGGGTCCGCCTACGAGCAGTACTTC | CASSSSGGSAYEQYF
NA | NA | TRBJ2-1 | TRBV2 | TGTGCCAGCAGTTCTCTCCTGGACAGATACAATGAGCAGTTCTTC | CASSSLLDRYNEQFF
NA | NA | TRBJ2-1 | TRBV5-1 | TGCGCCAGCAGCTTGCCGGAGGGGTATGAGCAGTTCTTC | CASSLPEGYEQFF
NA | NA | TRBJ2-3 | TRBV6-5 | TGTGCCAGCAGACGGGACACAGATACGCAGTATTTT | CASRRDTDTQYF
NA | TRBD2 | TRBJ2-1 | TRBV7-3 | TGTGCCAGCAGCCCCCAGATCGGGGGGGTTTACAATGAGCAGTTCTTC | CASSPQIGGVYNEQFF
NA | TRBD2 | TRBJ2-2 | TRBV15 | TGTGCCACCAGCAGCCCTCTAGCGGGAGACACCGGGGAGCTGTTTTTT | CATSSPLAGDTGELFF
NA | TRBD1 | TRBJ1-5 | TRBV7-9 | TGTGCCAGCAGCCCGGACATTGGACAGGGGGCCGGCAATCAGCCCCAGCATTTT | CASSPDIGQGAGNQPQHF
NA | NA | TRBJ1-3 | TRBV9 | TGTGCCAGCAGCGTGGGACCCTTTGGGGGGTACTCTGGAAACACCATATATTTT | CASSVGPFGGYSGNTIYF
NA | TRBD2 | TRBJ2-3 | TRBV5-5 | TGTGCCAGCAGCTGGGGCACCGGCGGGGGGGGCACAGATACGCAGTATTTT | CASSWGTGGGGTDTQYF
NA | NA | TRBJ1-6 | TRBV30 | TGTGCCTGGAGTGCGAATTCACCCCTCCACTTT | CAWSANSPLHF
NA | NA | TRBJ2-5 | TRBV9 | TGTGCCAGCAGCGTTACTAGCCGTGAGACCCAGTACTTC | CASSVTSRETQYF
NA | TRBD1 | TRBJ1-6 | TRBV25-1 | TGTGCCAGCAGCCCAGGGACAGGGGATAATTCACCCCTCCACTTT | CASSPGTGDNSPLHF
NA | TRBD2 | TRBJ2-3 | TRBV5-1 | TGCGCCAGCAGCTTTAGGACTAGCGGGGGTGTTGACGCAGATACGCAGTATTTT | CASSFRTSGGVDADTQYF